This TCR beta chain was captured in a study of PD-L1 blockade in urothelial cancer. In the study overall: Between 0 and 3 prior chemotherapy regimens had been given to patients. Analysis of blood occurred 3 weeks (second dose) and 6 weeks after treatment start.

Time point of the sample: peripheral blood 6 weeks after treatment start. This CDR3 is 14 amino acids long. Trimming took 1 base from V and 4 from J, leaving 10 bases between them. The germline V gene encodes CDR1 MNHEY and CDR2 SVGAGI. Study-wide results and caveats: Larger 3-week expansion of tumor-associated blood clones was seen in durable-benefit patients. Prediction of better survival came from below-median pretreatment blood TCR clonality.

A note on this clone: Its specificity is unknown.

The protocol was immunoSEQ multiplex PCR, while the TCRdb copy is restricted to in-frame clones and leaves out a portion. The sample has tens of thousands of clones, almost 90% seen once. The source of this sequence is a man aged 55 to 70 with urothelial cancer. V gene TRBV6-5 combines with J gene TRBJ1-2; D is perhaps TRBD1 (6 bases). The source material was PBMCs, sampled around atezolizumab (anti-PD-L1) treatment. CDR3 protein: CASSYLPTGYGYTF. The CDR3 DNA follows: TGTGCCAGCAGTTACTTACCGACAGGCTATGGCTACACCTTC.